The T cell receptor (beta chain) under discussion was sequenced for a study of OX40 agonist ivuxolimab in advanced cancers. The data were produced by immunoSEQ multiplex PCR, yet TCRdb's version contains in-frame clones alone and is incomplete. The sample includes approximately 70,000 clones, roughly 80% of them seen just once. Germline V gene lookup returns CDR1 SEHNR and CDR2 FQNEAQ (reference sequence). Trimming left V 0 bases short and J 5 bases short, with 10 bases between. The CDR3 length is 14 residues. The receptor's source is an adult with an advanced solid tumor such as melanoma, head and neck, liver or kidney cancer. V is TRBV7-9 and J is TRBJ2-5; D remains ambiguous. Sequences were derived from CD4+ or CD8+ T cells sorted from blood, sampled in a trial of the OX40 agonist ivuxolimab. The CDR3 bases are TGTGCCAGCAGCTTAGCGCAAGGACGCGAGACCCAGTACTTC. It codes for CASSLAQGRETQYF.